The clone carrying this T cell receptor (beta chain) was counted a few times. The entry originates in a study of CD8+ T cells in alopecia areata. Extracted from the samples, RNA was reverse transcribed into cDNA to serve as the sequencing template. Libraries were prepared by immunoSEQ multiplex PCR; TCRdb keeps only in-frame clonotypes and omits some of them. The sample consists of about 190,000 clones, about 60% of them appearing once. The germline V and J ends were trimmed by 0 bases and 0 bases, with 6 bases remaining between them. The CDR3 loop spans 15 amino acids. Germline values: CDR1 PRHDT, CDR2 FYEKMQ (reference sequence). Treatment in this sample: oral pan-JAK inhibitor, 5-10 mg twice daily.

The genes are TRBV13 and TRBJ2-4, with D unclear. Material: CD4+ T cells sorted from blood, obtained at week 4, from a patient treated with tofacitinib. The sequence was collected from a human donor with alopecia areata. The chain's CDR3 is CASSLGVLAKNIQYF. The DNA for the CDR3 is TGTGCCAGCAGCTTAGGCGTGTTAGCCAAAAACATTCAGTACTTC.